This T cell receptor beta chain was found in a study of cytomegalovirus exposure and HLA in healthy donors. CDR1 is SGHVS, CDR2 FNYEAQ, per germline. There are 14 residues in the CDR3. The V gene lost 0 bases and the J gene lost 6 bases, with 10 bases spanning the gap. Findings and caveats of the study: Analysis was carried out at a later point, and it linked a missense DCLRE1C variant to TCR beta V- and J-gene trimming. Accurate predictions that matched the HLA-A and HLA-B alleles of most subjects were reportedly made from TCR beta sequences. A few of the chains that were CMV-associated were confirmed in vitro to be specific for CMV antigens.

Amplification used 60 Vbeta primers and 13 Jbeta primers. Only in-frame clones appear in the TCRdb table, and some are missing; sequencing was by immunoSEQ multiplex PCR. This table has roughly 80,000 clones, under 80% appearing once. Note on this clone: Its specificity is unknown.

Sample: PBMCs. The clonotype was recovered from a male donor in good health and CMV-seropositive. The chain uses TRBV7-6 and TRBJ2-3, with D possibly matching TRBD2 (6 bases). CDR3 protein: CASSLAGGADTQYF. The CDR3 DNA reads TGTGCCAGCAGCTTAGCGGGAGGTGCGGATACGCAGTATTTT.